This TCR beta chain came from a study of shared clonotypes between healthy human individuals. Measured with immunoSEQ multiplex PCR; TCRdb has only the in-frame clones, and not every one. The table has about 480,000 clones, almost 80% seen once; the top ten hold around 13%. The TCR sequence derives from a woman aged 35 to 49 in good health. Some clones in this sample may be carry-over from other donors' samples. The sequencing sample was made of PBMCs.

DNA for the CDR3: TGTGCCAGCAGCGTAAGAGGGGACAGTAATGAAAAACTGTTTTTT. This gives the protein CASSVRGDSNEKLFF. This sequence joins TRBV9 and TRBJ1-4; 7 bases agree with TRBD1. This CDR3 has 15 residues. Trimming removed 1 base from V and 4 bases from J; junction bases left unmatched: 4. Germline CDR1 SGDLS, CDR2 YYNGEE.